The entry below describes one TCR delta chain. At one of its ends the junction is not consistent with the germline gene, which may arise from a read error. Germline loops: CDR1 GEAIGNYY, CDR2 EKD. This CDR3 has 14 residues. This entry belongs to a study of gamma-delta chains in newborns, infants, children. The overall study: Microbial exposure reportedly drives polyclonal innate γδ T cell expansion after birth.

TCRdb fed the reads to CATT. The data contain 5,000 or so delta-chain clones, more than 4% of them singletons. The gene calls are TRDV2 and TRDJ2, with 10 bases aligning to TRDD3. TCRdb offers no J gene call, so here the DNA was matched to germline to obtain one. Material for sequencing was blood. The TCR was taken from a child who was a newborn, infant or young child, either healthy, febrile or measles-vaccinated (not recorded which). CDR3 in amino acids: CAGDGLGDTAQLFF. The CDR3 nucleotides read TGTGCCGGTGACGGACTGGGGGATACAGCACAACTCTTCTTT.